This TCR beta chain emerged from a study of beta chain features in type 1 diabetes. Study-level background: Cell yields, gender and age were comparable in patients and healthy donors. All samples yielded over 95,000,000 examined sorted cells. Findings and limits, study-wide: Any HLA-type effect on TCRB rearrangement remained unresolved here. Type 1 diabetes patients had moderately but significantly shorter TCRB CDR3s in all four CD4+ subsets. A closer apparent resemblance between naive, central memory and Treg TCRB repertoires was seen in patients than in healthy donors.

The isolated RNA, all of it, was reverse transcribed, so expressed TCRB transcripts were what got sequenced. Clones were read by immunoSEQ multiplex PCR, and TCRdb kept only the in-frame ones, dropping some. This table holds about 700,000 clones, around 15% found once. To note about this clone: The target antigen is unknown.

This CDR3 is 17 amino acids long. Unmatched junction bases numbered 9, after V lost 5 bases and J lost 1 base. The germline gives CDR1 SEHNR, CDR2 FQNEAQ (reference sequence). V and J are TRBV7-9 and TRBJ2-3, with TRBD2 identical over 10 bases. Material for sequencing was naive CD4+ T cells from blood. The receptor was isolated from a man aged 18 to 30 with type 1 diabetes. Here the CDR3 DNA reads TGTGCCAGCAGCCCTCTCTTTACTAGCGGGGGCACAGATACGCAGTATTTT. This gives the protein CASSPLFTSGGTDTQYF.